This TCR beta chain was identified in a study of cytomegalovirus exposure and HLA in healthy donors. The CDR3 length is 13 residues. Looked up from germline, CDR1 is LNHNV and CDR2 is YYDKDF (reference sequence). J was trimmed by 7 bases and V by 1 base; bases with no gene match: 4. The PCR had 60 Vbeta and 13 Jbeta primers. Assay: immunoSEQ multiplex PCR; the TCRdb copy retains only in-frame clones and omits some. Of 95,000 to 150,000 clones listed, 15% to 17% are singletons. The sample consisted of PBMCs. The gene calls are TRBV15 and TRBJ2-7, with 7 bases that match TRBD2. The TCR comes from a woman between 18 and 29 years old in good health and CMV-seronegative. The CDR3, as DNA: TGTGCCACCAGCAGAGGAGGGCGGGAGGAGCAGTACTTC. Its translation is CATSRGGREEQYF.